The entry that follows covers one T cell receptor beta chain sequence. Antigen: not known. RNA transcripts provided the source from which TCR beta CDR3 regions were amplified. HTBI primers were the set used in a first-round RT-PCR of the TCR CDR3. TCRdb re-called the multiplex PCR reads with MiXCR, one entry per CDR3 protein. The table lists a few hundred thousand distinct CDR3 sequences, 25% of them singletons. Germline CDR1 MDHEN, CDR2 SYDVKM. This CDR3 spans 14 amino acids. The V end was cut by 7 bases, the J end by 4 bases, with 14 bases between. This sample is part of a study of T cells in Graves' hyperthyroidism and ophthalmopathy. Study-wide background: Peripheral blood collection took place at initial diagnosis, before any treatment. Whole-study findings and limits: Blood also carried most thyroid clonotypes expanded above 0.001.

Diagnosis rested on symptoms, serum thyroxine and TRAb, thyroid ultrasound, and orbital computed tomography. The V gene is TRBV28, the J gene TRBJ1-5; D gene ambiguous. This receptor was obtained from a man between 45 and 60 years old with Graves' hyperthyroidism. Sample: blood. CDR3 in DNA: TGTGCCAGCATTGAAGGTACGGGAAATCAGCCCCAGCATTTT. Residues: CASIEGTGNQPQHF.